This passage covers 9 T cell receptor beta chains from one sample sequenced in a study of blood T cell repertoires in COVID-19. Measured with immunoSEQ multiplex PCR; TCRdb has only the in-frame clones, and not every one. The sample has about 150,000 clones; around four fifths are singletons. Input material: PBMCs or T cells enriched from blood (not recorded which). Receptors were obtained from a woman aged 40 to 50 who had recovered from COVID-19.

This chain connects TRBV2 to TRBJ1-2; D unclear. Looked up from germline, CDR1 is SNHLY and CDR2 is FYNNEI. The CDR3 extends over 13 amino acids. Trimming removed 5 bases at V and 0 bases at J, with 7 bases between. CDR3 region: CASSPGANYGYTF. The CDR3 DNA reads as TGTGCCAGCAGTCCGGGAGCTAACTATGGCTACACCTTC.

The chain recombines TRBV30 with TRBJ2-6; 8 bases align to TRBD2. Losses at the gene ends were 7 bases for V and 0 bases for J; bases not matched to a gene: 5. The CDR3 is made up of 15 amino acids. CDR1 and CDR2 from the germline V gene are GTSNPN and SVGIG (reference sequence). The CDR3 region is CASGGDLSGANVLTF. The CDR3 DNA is TGTGCCTCGGGGGGGGACCTCTCTGGGGCCAACGTCCTGACTTTC.

This clone turned up a few times. The gene calls are TRBV11-2 and TRBJ1-1, with D unresolved. The CDR3 has 15 residues. Per the germline V gene, CDR1 is SGHAT and CDR2 is FQNNGV. V was trimmed by 3 bases and J by 1 base, leaving 12 bases between them. The CDR3 spells CASSLGGRRNTEAFF. The CDR3 nucleotides read TGTGCCAGCAGCTTGGGAGGGCGGAGGAACACTGAAGCTTTCTTT.

The chain is built from TRBV4-1 and TRBJ1-6; weak D call: TRBD1 (5 bases). With 0 bases removed from V and 4 bases from J, the gap between germline ends came to 13 bases. The CDR3 is made up of 17 amino acids. In germline, CDR1 is MGHRA, CDR2 YSYEKL. The CDR3: CASSQDFVTVYNSPLHF. CDR3 in DNA: TGCGCCAGCAGCCAAGATTTCGTGACAGTTTATAATTCACCCCTCCACTTT.

This clone was detected only once. This chain connects TRBV5-1 to TRBJ2-1, with D perhaps TRBD2 (6 bases). V lost 4 bases and J 0 bases, leaving 20 bases between the germline ends. The CDR3 is 18 amino acids. Germline CDR1 reads SGHRS; CDR2 reads YFSETQ. CDR3 DNA sequence: TGCGCCAGCAGCCCTTCAATTAACGGGGGAAGCTCCTACAATGAGCAGTTCTTC. It specifies CASSPSINGGSSYNEQFF.

V and J are TRBV6-4 and TRBJ2-1; 9 bases map to TRBD1. The germline gives CDR1 MRHNA, CDR2 SNTAGT. Trimming took 6 bases from V and 4 from J; bases not matched to a gene: 7. The CDR3 totals 15 residues. This CDR3 is CASSRGQGSYNEQFF. CDR3 DNA sequence: TGTGCCAGCAGCAGGGGACAGGGCAGTTACAATGAGCAGTTCTTC.

The CDR3 DNA reads as TGTGCCACCAGTGATTCGTCTACCCTTTCCACAGATACGCAGTATTTT. It is translated as CATSDSSTLSTDTQYF. V usage is TRBV24-1 and J usage is TRBJ2-3; no clear D. The germline CDR1 and CDR2 sequences are KGHDR and SFDVKD. The CDR3 covers 16 residues. The V and J ends lost 2 bases and 2 bases respectively, with 13 bases between them.

V is TRBV27 and J is TRBJ2-5; D perhaps matches TRBD1 (6 bases). CDR1 MNHEY and CDR2 SMNVEV come from the germline V gene (reference sequence). V dropped 4 bases and J dropped 1 base, with 13 bases sitting between them. This CDR3 region has 15 residues. The DNA of the CDR3 is TGTGCCAGCAGTTCCACAACAGGGACCCAAGAGACCCAGTACTTC. Its protein is CASSSTTGTQETQYF.

The chain has TRBV23-1 and TRBJ2-1; weak D call: TRBD2 (5 bases). TRBV23-1 is flagged as an ORF with uncertain function. The ends were cut back, 4 bases at V and 4 bases at J, with 14 bases in the middle. The length of the CDR3 is 15 residues. The CDR3 DNA reads TGCGCCAGCAGTCTCCAGCGGAGAAAGTACAATGAGCAGTTCTTC. It codes for CASSLQRRKYNEQFF.